This passage covers 13 T cell receptor beta chains from one sample sequenced in a study of graft-versus-host responses after intestinal transplantation. For these TCRs, the target antigens are not known. Generated by immunoSEQ multiplex PCR, the TCRdb table keeps only in-frame clones and is missing some. The sample consists of roughly 100,000 clones, 87% of them appearing once. This specimen was unstimulated CD4+ T cells sorted from spleen or lymph node cells, taken before intestinal transplant. Receptors originate from a human donor who received an intestinal transplant.

This chain uses TRBV28 with TRBJ2-3; D possibly corresponds to TRBD2 (6 bases). The CDR3 is 14 residues long. Germline V gives CDR1 MDHEN, CDR2 SYDVKM. V gave up 11 bases and J gave up 5 bases, with 20 bases separating them. CDR3 nucleotide sequence: TGTGCCGGTAGACGGGGGTCTCCTGGAGATACGCAGTATTTT. Translation gives CAGRRGSPGDTQYF.

With respect to this clone: The sample holds other DNA sequences that translate to the same CDR3. The chain links TRBV6-5 to TRBJ1-2, with a tentative D call TRBD1 (5 bases). This CDR3 contains 13 residues. Trimming pared 8 bases from V and 8 bases from J, leaving 18 bases between. Germline CDR1 MNHEY, CDR2 SVGAGI. CDR3 coding DNA: TGTGCCAGCCTGTCGTCTGGGGCGGGGGGCTACACCTTC. Its protein product is CASLSSGAGGYTF.

V gene TRBV4-1 combines with J gene TRBJ1-5; D gene uncertain. The V and J ends lost 0 bases and 0 bases respectively, with 9 bases between them. This CDR3 has 16 residues. Germline CDR1 and CDR2: MGHRA and YSYEKL. The CDR3 region has the DNA TGCGCCAGCAGCCAAGACCGGACGTTTAGCAATCAGCCCCAGCATTTT. It specifies CASSQDRTFSNQPQHF.

This chain links TRBV13 with TRBJ2-1, with TRBD1 as a possible D gene (6 bases). The germline gives CDR1 PRHDT, CDR2 FYEKMQ (reference sequence). The CDR3 contains 14 residues. Trimming took 2 bases from V and 8 from J, leaving 13 bases between them. CDR3 sequence reads: CASSLTGFRDEQFF. In DNA, the CDR3 is TGTGCCAGCAGCTTAACAGGGTTTAGGGATGAGCAGTTCTTC.

The chain carries TRBV5-1 and TRBJ2-4; weak D call: TRBD1 (5 bases). The CDR3 runs 15 residues. Trimming took 4 bases from V and 3 from J, leaving 14 bases between them. Germline loops: CDR1 SGHRS, CDR2 YFSETQ. The CDR3 spells CASSQYDRDKNIQYF. DNA for the CDR3: TGCGCCAGCAGCCAATACGACAGAGACAAAAACATTCAGTACTTC. Looking up the rest from reference TRBV5-1 and TRBJ2-4 gives the full variable domain: KAGVTQTPRYLIKTRGQQVTLSCSPISGHRSVSWYQQTPGQGLQFLFEYFSETQRNKGNFPGRFSGRQFSNSRSEMNVSTLELGDSALYLCASSQYDRDKNIQYFGAGTRLSVL.

This chain uses TRBV10-1 with TRBJ1-3; D ambiguous. Germline V gene sequence: CDR1 WNHNN, CDR2 SYGVQD (reference sequence). This CDR3 spans 14 amino acids. V was shortened by 4 bases and J by 0 bases, with 7 bases between the two germline ends. In DNA form, the CDR3 reads TGCGCCAGCAGTGCTACAGACTCTGGAAACACCATATATTTT. Its translation is CASSATDSGNTIYF.

V is TRBV6-1 and J is TRBJ1-5; possible D gene TRBD1, 6 bases. The CDR3 is 15 amino acids. Germline V CDR1 and CDR2: MNHNS, SASEGT. Trimming left V 7 bases short and J 6 bases short, with 19 bases between. Here the CDR3 DNA reads TGTGCCAGCATAGAAAGTAGGGGGGCAGGTCAGCCCCAGCATTTT. It codes for CASIESRGAGQPQHF.

The count of this clone is one. The J gene is TRBJ2-5, the V gene TRBV19; tentatively, D is TRBD2 (6 bases). The CDR3 contains 13 residues. V lost 3 bases and J lost 3, with 8 bases in between. Germline loops: CDR1 LNHDA, CDR2 SQIVND (reference sequence). The CDR3 is CASSITGEETQYF. Here the CDR3 DNA reads TGTGCCAGTAGTATCACGGGAGAAGAGACCCAGTACTTC.

The chain is built from TRBV7-3 and TRBJ2-3; D is possibly TRBD2 (6 bases). The CDR3 totals 17 residues. CDR1 and CDR2 (germline): SGHTA, FQGTGA. V lost 2 bases to trimming and J lost 3 bases, with 18 bases between them. This CDR3 is CASSLAGIGGRTDTQYF. The CDR3 coding sequence is TGTGCCAGCAGCTTAGCGGGAATCGGAGGTCGGACAGATACGCAGTATTTT.

This chain links TRBV4-1 with TRBJ2-3; TRBD2 matches 10 bases. CDR1 is MGHRA, CDR2 YSYEKL, per germline. The V and J ends lost 2 bases and 2 bases, in that order; junction bases with no gene match: 1. The CDR3 totals 15 residues. DNA for the CDR3: TGCGCCAGCAGCCAAACTAGCGGGGTCACAGATACGCAGTATTTT. It is translated as CASSQTSGVTDTQYF.

The chain joins TRBV2 to TRBJ2-1; 7 bases agree with TRBD2. Germline V gives CDR1 SNHLY, CDR2 FYNNEI. The CDR3 has 18 amino acids. J lost 3 bases, V lost 4 bases, and 15 bases had no gene match. This CDR3 is CASSAIGGTYGRYNEQFF. The CDR3 DNA is TGTGCCAGCAGTGCCATCGGGGGGACCTATGGCCGCTACAATGAGCAGTTCTTC.

This chain links TRBV19 with TRBJ1-4; 11 positions match TRBD1. CDR3 size: 16 residues. The trim removed 5 bases at V and 2 bases at J, leaving 4 bases unmatched. The germline V gene encodes CDR1 LNHDA and CDR2 SQIVND (reference sequence). The CDR3 protein is CASSPWTGGTNEKLFF. CDR3 DNA: TGTGCCAGTAGTCCCTGGACAGGGGGCACTAATGAAAAACTGTTTTTT.

This chain joins TRBV28 and TRBJ2-7; 7 nucleotides agree with TRBD1. V lost 3 bases and J lost 3; bases outside the gene matches: 2. The CDR3 is 13 residues long. CDR1 is MDHEN, CDR2 SYDVKM, per germline. CDR3 DNA: TGTGCCAGCAGTTTCCCAGGGGGCTACGAGCAGTACTTC. Its translation is CASSFPGGYEQYF.